This T cell receptor beta chain comes out of a study of regulatory T cells in long-lasting Graves disease. Study summary: Over-5-year antithyroid drug use with positive TSH receptor antibodies defined persistent Graves' disease in the study. Findings and caveats of the study: Persistent disease preferred TRBV28, TRBJ1-2 and TRBJ2-5; new disease, TRBV20-1 and TRBJ2-1. Persistent Graves' patients showed less TCR diversity than newly diagnosed patients showed. Thyroid tissue went unstudied; only peripheral blood was examined.

According to the study, TCR beta libraries were built with iRepertoire HTBI primers and CDR3-region Arm-PCR. TCRdb reprocessed the multiplex PCR reads via MiXCR and lists one record per CDR3 protein. Of 350,000 to 450,000 distinct CDR3 sequences listed, around 20% are singletons. Concerning this clonotype: Its specificity is unknown.

Time point given: persistent/refractory GD, antithyroid drugs over 5 years with positive TRAb. Preparation of the TCR library used RNA extracted from PBMCs. The CDR3 is 14 residues long. Germline CDR1 LNHDA, CDR2 SQIVND (reference sequence). Trimming took off 4 bases at V and 3 bases at J, with 12 bases between the two ends. The rearrangement uses TRBV19 and TRBJ1-2, with D perhaps TRBD1 (5 bases). Material: peripheral blood mononuclear cells (PBMCs), obtained when the disease was refractory, from a patient treated with antithyroid drugs. The TCR sequence derives from a female donor with Graves disease. The CDR3: CASSTLGPDYGYTF. The CDR3, as DNA: TGTGCCAGTAGTACTTTGGGGCCGGACTATGGCTACACCTTC. Looking up the rest from reference TRBV19 and TRBJ1-2 gives the full variable domain: DGGITQSPKYLFRKEGQNVTLSCEQNLNHDAMYWYRQDPGQGLRLIYYSQIVNDFQKGDIAEGYSVSREKKESFPLTVTSAQKNPTAFYLCASSTLGPDYGYTFGSGTRLTVV.